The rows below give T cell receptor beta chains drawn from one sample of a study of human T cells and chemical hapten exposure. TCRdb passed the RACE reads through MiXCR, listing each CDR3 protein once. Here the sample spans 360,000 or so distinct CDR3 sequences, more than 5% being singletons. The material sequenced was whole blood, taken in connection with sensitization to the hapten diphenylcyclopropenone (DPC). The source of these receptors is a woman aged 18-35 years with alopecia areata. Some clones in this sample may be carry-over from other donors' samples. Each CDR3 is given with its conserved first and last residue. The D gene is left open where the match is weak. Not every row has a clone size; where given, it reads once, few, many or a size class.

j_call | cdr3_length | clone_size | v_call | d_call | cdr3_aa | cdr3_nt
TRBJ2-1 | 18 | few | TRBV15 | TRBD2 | CATSRQPLTSGAYNEQFF | TGTGCCACCAGCAGACAACCACTCACTAGCGGGGCCTACAATGAGCAGTTCTTC
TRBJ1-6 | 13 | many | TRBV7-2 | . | CASSWDNNSPLHF | TGTGCCAGCAGCTGGGACAATAATTCACCCCTCCACTTT
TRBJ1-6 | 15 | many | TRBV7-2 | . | CASSPPASGNSPLHF | TGTGCCAGCAGCCCGCCCGCGTCTGGTAATTCACCCCTCCACTTT
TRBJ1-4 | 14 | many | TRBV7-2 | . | CASSFPGYGEKLFF | TGTGCCAGCAGCTTTCCAGGGTATGGTGAAAAACTGTTTTTT
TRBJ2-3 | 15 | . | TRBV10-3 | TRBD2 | CAITPGTSGRDTQYF | TGTGCCATCACCCCGGGGACTAGCGGCCGAGATACGCAGTATTTT
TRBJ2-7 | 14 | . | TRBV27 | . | CASKLMHGADEQYF | TGTGCCAGCAAGTTGATGCACGGTGCGGACGAGCAGTACTTC
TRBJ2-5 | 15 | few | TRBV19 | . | CASSITGTPQEAQYF | TGTGCCAGTAGTATTACTGGGACTCCGCAAGAGGCCCAGTACTTC
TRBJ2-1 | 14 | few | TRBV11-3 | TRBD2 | CASSSWRGGNEQFF | TGTGCCAGCAGCTCGTGGCGGGGGGGCAATGAGCAGTTCTTC
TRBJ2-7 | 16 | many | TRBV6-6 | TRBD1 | CASRFGQGVSSNEQYF | TGTGCCAGCAGATTCGGACAGGGGGTGAGCTCCAACGAGCAGTACTTC
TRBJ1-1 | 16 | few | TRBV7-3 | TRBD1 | CASSSPGQGMNTEAFF | TGTGCCAGCAGCTCTCCGGGACAGGGGATGAACACTGAAGCTTTCTTT
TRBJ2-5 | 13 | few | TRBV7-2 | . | CASSLAKKETQYF | TGTGCCAGCAGCTTAGCTAAGAAAGAGACCCAGTACTTC
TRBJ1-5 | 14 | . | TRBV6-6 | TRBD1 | CASSRQGKGQPQHF | TGTGCCAGCAGCAGACAGGGTAAAGGCCAGCCCCAGCATTTT
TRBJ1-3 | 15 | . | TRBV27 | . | CASSLGVMGGNTIYF | TGTGCCAGCAGTCTGGGGGTAATGGGAGGAAACACCATATATTTT
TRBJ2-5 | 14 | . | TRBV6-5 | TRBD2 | CASSYSGGLQTQYF | TGTGCCAGCAGTTACTCGGGGGGGTTGCAGACCCAGTACTTC
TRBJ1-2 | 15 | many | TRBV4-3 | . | CASSQDPSQPYGYTF | TGCGCCAGCAGCCAAGATCCGAGCCAGCCCTATGGCTACACCTTC
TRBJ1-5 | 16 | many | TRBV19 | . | CASSRPTGTSNQPQHF | TGTGCCAGTAGTAGGCCAACCGGGACAAGTAATCAGCCCCAGCATTTT
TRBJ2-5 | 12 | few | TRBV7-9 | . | CASSSIQETQYF | TGTGCCAGCAGCTCAATTCAGGAGACCCAGTACTTC
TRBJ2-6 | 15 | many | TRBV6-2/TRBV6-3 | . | CASSLDLSGANVLTF | TGTGCCAGCAGTTTGGACCTGTCTGGGGCCAACGTCCTGACTTTC
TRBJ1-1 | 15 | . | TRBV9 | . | CASSPSGGLNTEAFF | TGTGCCAGCAGCCCGAGTGGAGGGCTGAACACTGAAGCTTTCTTT
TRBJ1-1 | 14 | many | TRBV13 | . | CASSSQGQGGEAFF | TGTGCCAGCAGCTCGCAGGGGCAGGGTGGTGAAGCTTTCTTT